This is a list of T cell receptor beta chains from one sample in a study of cytomegalovirus exposure and HLA in healthy donors. The data were produced by immunoSEQ multiplex PCR, yet TCRdb's version contains in-frame clones alone and is incomplete. The table has 64,000 or so clones, roughly 67% seen once; the top ten hold roughly 7.2%. The source material was PBMCs. Receptors originate from a middle-aged man in good health and CMV-seropositive. Each CDR3 is given with its conserved first and last residue. A D gene is named only where the DNA matches it firmly. Not every row has a clone size; where given, it reads once, few, many or a size class.

V gene,clone size,J gene,D gene,CDR3 protein,CDR3 DNA
TRBV2,.,TRBJ2-1,.,CASSDDNNEQFF,TGTGCCAGCAGTGACGACAACAATGAGCAGTTCTTC
TRBV28,.,TRBJ2-5,.,CASSLASRVETQYF,TGTGCCAGCAGCCTAGCTAGCAGAGTAGAGACCCAGTACTTC
TRBV11-2,.,TRBJ2-5,TRBD2,CASSTRLAGASETQYF,TGTGCCAGCAGCACCCGACTAGCGGGAGCGTCGGAGACCCAGTACTTC
TRBV18,.,TRBJ2-7,TRBD2,CASSPPTTSGAYEQYF,TGTGCCAGCTCACCACCGACTACTAGCGGAGCCTACGAGCAGTACTTC
TRBV7-9,.,TRBJ1-2,TRBD1,CASSYDRGGGYTF,TGTGCCAGCAGTTACGACAGGGGAGGTGGCTACACCTTC
TRBV5-1,once,TRBJ1-2,.,CASSPYQTEVNYGYTF,TGCGCCAGCAGCCCCTACCAGACAGAAGTTAACTATGGCTACACCTTC
TRBV5-6,.,TRBJ1-1,TRBD1,CASSFTGGDTEAFF,TGTGCCAGCAGCTTTACAGGGGGGGACACTGAAGCTTTCTTT
TRBV6-1,.,TRBJ1-1,.,CASSELDFPNTEAFF,TGTGCCAGCAGTGAATTGGACTTTCCGAACACTGAAGCTTTCTTT
TRBV4-1,.,TRBJ1-3,.,CASSQADSFSGNTIYF,TGCGCCAGCAGCCAAGCGGACAGTTTCTCTGGAAACACCATATATTTT
TRBV2,.,TRBJ1-5,.,CASSENERAGGQPQHF,TGTGCCAGCAGTGAAAACGAAAGGGCAGGAGGCCAGCCCCAGCATTTT
TRBV7-2,.,TRBJ1-2,.,CASSLRTNSRDGYTF,TGTGCCAGCAGCCTACGAACTAATTCCCGGGATGGCTACACCTTC
TRBV10-2,.,TRBJ1-1,TRBD1,CASRLKPTGRGQTEAFF,TGCGCCAGCAGATTAAAGCCGACAGGGCGAGGTCAAACTGAAGCTTTCTTT
TRBV28,many,TRBJ2-3,.,CASSLLGGYEIDTQYF,TGTGCCAGCAGCCTTCTAGGAGGGTACGAGATTGATACGCAGTATTTT
TRBV5-1,.,TRBJ2-1,TRBD2,CASSLEQRGYNEQFF,TGCGCCAGCAGCTTGGAGCAGCGGGGGTACAATGAGCAGTTCTTC
TRBV6-6,few,TRBJ1-5,.,CASSYGQGSNQPQHF,TGTGCCAGCAGTTATGGGCAGGGGAGCAATCAGCCCCAGCATTTT
TRBV7-3,.,TRBJ2-3,.,CASRNGPGDPDTQYF,TGTGCCAGCAGAAATGGCCCGGGAGACCCAGATACGCAGTATTTT
TRBV7-2,.,TRBJ1-4,.,CASSLVGGANEKLFF,TGTGCCAGCAGCTTAGTAGGGGGGGCAAATGAAAAACTGTTTTTT
TRBV30,once,TRBJ1-6,.,CAWTTIGVKHNSPLHF,TGTGCCTGGACGACGATAGGGGTAAAGCATAATTCACCCCTCCACTTT
TRBV15,.,TRBJ1-2,TRBD1,CATSTGTGEYGYTF,TGTGCCACCAGCACTGGGACAGGGGAGTATGGCTACACCTTC
TRBV9,once,TRBJ1-1,.,CASSVDPNMGGTEAFF,TGTGCCAGCAGCGTAGATCCCAATATGGGGGGCACTGAAGCTTTCTTT
TRBV29-1,.,TRBJ2-3,TRBD1,CSVESSGTGFADTQYF,TGCAGCGTTGAGTCCTCCGGGACAGGCTTCGCAGATACGCAGTATTTT
TRBV7-9,once,TRBJ1-2,TRBD1,CASSRGDRQTYGYTF,TGTGCCAGCAGCCGGGGGGACAGGCAGACTTATGGCTACACCTTC
TRBV9,.,TRBJ2-2,.,CASSVVTDTGELFF,TGTGCCAGCAGCGTAGTGACAGACACCGGGGAGCTGTTTTTT
TRBV9,few,TRBJ1-1,.,CASSVGGWAGSDTEAFF,TGTGCCAGCAGCGTAGGTGGTTGGGCGGGGAGCGACACTGAAGCTTTCTTT
TRBV5-8,.,TRBJ1-4,.,CASSRRGGTNEKLFF,TGTGCCAGCAGCCGTAGAGGAGGGACTAATGAAAAACTGTTTTTT
TRBV6-1,few,TRBJ2-2,.,CASREGQWNTGELFF,TGTGCCAGCAGGGAGGGACAGTGGAACACCGGGGAGCTGTTTTTT
TRBV7-3,.,TRBJ1-1,.,CASSVQKNTEAFF,TGTGCCAGCAGCGTACAGAAGAACACTGAAGCTTTCTTT
TRBV5-1,.,TRBJ1-1,.,CASSFTTGFMNTEAFF,TGCGCCAGCAGCTTCACAACAGGGTTCATGAACACTGAAGCTTTCTTT
TRBV5-1,.,TRBJ1-1,.,CASSPSTAGMNTEAFF,TGCGCCAGCAGCCCCTCCACGGCAGGGATGAACACTGAAGCTTTCTTT
TRBV28,.,TRBJ1-3,TRBD1,CASSRGDSSGNTIYF,TGTGCCAGCAGTAGAGGGGACAGCTCTGGAAACACCATATATTTT
TRBV18,.,TRBJ1-6,.,CASSPSTTVRDSPLHF,TGTGCCAGCTCACCTTCAACGACAGTTAGGGATTCACCCCTCCACTTT
TRBV5-4,.,TRBJ1-4,TRBD1,CASSPTGGEGEKLFF,TGTGCCAGCAGCCCGACAGGGGGTGAAGGTGAAAAACTGTTTTTT